This T cell receptor beta chain is from a study of blood T cell repertoires in COVID-19. This clone was counted a single time. Measured with immunoSEQ multiplex PCR; TCRdb has only the in-frame clones, and not every one. This table holds 300,000 to 350,000 clones, about 92% found once. Germline loops: CDR1 SGHAT, CDR2 FQNNGV. CDR3 length: 13 amino acids. V lost 4 bases and J lost 3; bases outside the gene matches: 2. The sequenced material came from peripheral blood. This sequence was found in an older woman with COVID-19, enrolled during active disease. The chain joins TRBV11-2 to TRBJ2-7; 8 nucleotides align to TRBD2. CDR3 nucleotide sequence: TGTGCCAGCAGCTCGGGAGGGGGCTACGAGCAGTACTTC. It translates to CASSSGGGYEQYF.